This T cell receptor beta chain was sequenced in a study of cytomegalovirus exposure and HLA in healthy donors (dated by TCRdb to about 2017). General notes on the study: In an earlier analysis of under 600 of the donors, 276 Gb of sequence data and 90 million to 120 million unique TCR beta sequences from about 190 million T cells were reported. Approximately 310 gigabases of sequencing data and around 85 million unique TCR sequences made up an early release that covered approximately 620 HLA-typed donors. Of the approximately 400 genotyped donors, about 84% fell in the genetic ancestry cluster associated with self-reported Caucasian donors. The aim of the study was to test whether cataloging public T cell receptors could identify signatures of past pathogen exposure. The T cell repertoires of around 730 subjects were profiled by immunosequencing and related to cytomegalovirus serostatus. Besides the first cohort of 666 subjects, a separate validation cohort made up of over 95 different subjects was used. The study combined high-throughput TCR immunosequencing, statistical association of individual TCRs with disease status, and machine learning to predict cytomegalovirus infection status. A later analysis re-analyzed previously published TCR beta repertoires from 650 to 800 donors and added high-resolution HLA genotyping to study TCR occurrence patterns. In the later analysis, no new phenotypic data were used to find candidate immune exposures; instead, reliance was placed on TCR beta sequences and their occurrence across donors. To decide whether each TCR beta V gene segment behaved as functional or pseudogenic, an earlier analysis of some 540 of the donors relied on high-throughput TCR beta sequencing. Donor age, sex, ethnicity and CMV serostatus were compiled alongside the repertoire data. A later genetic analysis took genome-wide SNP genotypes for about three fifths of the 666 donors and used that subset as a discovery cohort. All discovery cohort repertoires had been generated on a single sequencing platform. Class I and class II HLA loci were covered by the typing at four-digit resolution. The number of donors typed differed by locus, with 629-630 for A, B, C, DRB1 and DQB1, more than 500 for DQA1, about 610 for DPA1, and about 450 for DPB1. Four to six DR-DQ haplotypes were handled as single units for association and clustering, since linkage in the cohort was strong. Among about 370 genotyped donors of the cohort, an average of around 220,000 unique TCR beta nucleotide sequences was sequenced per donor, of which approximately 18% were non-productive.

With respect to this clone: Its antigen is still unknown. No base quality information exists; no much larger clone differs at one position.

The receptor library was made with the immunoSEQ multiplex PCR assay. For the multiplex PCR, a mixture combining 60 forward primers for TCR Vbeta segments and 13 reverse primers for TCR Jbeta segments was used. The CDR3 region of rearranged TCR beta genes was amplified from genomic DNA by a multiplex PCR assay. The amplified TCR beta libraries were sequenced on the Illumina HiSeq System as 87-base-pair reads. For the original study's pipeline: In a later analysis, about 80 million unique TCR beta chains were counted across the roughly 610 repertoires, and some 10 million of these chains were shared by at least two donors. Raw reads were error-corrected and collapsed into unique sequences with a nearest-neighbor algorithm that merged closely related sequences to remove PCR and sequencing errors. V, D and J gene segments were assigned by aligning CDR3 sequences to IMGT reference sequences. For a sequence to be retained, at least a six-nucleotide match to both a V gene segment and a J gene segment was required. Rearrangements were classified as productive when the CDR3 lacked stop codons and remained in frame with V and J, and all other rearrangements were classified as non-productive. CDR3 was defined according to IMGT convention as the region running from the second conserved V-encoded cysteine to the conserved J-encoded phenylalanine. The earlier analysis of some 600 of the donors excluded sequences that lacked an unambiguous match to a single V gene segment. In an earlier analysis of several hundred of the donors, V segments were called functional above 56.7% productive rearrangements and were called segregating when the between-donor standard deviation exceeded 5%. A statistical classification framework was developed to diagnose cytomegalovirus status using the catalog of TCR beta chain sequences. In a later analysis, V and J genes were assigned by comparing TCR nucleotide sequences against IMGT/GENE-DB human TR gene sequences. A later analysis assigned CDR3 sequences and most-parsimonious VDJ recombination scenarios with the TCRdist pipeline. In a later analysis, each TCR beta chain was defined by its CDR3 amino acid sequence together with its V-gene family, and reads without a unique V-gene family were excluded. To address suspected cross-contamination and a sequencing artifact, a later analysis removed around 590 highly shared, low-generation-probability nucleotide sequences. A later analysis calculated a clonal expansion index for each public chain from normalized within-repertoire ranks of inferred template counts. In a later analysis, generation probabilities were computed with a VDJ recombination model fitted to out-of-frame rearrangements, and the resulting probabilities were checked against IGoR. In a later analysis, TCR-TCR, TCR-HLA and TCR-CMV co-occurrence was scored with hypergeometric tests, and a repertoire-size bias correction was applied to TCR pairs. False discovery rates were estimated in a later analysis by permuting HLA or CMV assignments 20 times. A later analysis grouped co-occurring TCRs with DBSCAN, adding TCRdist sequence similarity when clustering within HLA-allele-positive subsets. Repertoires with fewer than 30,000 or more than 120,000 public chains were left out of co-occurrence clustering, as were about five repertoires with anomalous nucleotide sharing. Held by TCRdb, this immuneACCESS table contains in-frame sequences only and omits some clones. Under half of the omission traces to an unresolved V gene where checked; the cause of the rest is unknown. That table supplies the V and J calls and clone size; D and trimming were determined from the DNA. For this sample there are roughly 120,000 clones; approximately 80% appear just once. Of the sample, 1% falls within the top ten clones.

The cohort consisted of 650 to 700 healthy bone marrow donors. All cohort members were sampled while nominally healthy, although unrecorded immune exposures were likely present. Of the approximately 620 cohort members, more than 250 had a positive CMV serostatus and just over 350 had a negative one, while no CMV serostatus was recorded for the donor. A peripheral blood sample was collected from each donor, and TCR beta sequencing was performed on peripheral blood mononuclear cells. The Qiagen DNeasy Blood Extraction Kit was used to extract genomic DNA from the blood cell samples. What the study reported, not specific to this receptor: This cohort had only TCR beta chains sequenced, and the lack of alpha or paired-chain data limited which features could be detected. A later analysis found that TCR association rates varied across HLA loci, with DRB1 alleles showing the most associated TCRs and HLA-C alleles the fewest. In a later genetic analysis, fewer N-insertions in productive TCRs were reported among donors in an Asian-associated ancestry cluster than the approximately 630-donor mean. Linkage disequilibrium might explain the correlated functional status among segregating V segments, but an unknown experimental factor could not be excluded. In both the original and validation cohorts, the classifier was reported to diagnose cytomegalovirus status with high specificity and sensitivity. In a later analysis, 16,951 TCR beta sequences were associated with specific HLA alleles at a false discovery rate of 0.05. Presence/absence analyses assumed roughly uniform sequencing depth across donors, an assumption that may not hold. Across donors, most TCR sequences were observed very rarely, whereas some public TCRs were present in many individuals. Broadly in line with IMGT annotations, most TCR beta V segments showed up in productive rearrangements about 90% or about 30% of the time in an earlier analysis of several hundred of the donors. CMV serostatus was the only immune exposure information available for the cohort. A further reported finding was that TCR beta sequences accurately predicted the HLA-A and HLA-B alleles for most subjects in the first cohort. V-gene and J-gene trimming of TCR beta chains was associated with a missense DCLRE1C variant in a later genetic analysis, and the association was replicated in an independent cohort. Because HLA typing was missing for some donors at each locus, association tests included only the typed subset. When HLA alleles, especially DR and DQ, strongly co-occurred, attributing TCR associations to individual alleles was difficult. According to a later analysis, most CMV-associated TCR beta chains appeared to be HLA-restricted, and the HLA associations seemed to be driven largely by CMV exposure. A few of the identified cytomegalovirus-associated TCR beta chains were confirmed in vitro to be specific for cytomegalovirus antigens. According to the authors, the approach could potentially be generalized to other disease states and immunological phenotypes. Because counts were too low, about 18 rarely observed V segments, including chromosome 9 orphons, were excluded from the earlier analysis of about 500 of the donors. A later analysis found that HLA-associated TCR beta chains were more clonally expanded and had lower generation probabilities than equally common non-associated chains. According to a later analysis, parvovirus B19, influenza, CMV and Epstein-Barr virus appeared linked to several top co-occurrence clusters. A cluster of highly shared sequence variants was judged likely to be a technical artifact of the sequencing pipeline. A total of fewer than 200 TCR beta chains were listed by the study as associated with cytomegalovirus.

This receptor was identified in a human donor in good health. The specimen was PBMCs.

The sequence in DNA is TGTGCCAGCAGCGCAGCAGGCTCTGGAAACACCATATATTTT. This translates into CASSAAGSGNTIYF. The chain was built from TRBV9 and TRBJ1-3; the D gene cannot be named for sure. The germline V gene specifies SGDLS as CDR1 and YYNGEE as CDR2. V loses 3 bases, J loses 0 bases, and the germline ends lie 7 bases apart. The CDR3 goes from the cysteine to the phenylalanine over 14 residues. The CDR3 DNA has 42 bases and is translated from base 1. With the rest looked up from the reference TRBV9 and TRBJ1-3 genes rather than sequenced, the full variable domain is DSGVTQTPKHLITATGQRVTLRCSPRSGDLSVYWYQQSLDQGLQFLIQYYNGEERAKGNILERFSAQQFPDLHSELNLSSLELGDSALYFCASSAAGSGNTIYFGEGSWLTVV.